This TCR beta chain was captured by sequencing in a study of blood T cell repertoires in COVID-19. Study context: There were acute and convalescent COVID-19 samples, and they came from the United States, Italy and Spain.

TCRdb's copy holds only in-frame clones and misses some; the assay was immunoSEQ multiplex PCR. This repertoire shows tens of thousands of clones, around four fifths found once; its top ten account for about a sixth. V lost 0 bases, J lost 5 bases, and 10 bases stayed unmatched. This CDR3 is built from 17 residues. Germline CDR1 reads LGHDT; CDR2 reads YNNKEL (reference sequence). This clone was seen more than once but under ten times. Sequences were obtained from peripheral blood. The clonotype was recovered from a woman aged 60 to 75 with acute or convalescent COVID-19. The rearrangement joins TRBV3-1 (or the pseudogene TRBV3-2) to TRBJ2-3, with 8 bases fitting TRBD2. This CDR3 reads CASSQEGTGRAGDTQYF. The CDR3, as DNA: TGTGCCAGCAGCCAAGAAGGAACCGGGAGGGCCGGAGATACGCAGTATTTT.